This T cell receptor beta chain was retrieved from a study of blood T cell repertoires in COVID-19. Clones were read by immunoSEQ multiplex PCR, and TCRdb kept only the in-frame ones, dropping some. In the table there are 200,000 to 250,000 clones, about nine tenths of which are singletons. This clone was recorded a few times. This CDR3 is built from 14 residues. Germline V gives CDR1 ENHRY, CDR2 SYGVKD. The J segment lost 5 bases and the V segment lost 7 bases, leaving 9 bases of the junction unmatched. The sample consisted of PBMCs or T cells enriched from blood (not recorded which). The chain links TRBV10-3 to TRBJ1-1; the match to TRBD1 covers 8 bases. The sequence came from a young man with acute COVID-19. The CDR3 coding sequence is TGTGCCATCAAAAAGACAGGGGCGGGTACTGAAGCTTTCTTT. Its protein is CAIKKTGAGTEAFF.